This T cell receptor (beta chain) is drawn from a study of T cell responses to AZD1222 COVID-19 vaccine. Study-wide points: Vaccine-related CD4 TCRs covered spike, predominating at 160-218 and 743-854.

Sequencing was performed with immunoSEQ multiplex PCR; in TCRdb, only in-frame clones are kept and a portion is missing. The data hold 55,000 to 70,000 clones, with over 60% observed a single time. Notes on this clone: The antigen is undetermined.

V lost 7 bases to trimming and J lost 1 base, with 8 bases between them. The CDR3 has 13 residues. Sequenced here: peripheral blood, sampled on day 0 of AZD1222 vaccination. This chain uses TRBV12-3 or TRBV12-4 with TRBJ1-5, with no clear D. This receptor was identified in an adult in good health. The CDR3 sequence: CASTLGSNQPQHF. CDR3 bases: TGTGCCAGCACTTTGGGGAGCAATCAGCCCCAGCATTTT.